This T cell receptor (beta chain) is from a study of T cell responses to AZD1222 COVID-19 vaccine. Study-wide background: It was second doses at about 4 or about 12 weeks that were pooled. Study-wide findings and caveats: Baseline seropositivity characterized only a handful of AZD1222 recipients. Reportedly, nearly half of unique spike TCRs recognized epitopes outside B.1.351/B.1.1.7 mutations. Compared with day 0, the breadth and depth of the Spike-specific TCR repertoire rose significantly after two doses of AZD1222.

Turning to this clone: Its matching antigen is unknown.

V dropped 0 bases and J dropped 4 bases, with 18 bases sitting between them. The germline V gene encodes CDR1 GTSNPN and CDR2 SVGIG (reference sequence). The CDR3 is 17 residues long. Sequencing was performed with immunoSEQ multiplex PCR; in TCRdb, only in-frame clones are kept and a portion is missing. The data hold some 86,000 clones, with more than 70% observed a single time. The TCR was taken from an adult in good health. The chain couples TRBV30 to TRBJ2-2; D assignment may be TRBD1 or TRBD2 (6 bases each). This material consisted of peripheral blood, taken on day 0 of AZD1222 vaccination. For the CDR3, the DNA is TGTGCCTGGAGTGTACTTGGGGGGCATGGATCCACCGGGGAGCTGTTTTTT. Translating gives CAWSVLGGHGSTGELFF.